Described below is a single T cell receptor (beta chain) sequence and its context. This entry is derived from a study of T cell responses to AZD1222 COVID-19 vaccine. Sequencing used immunoSEQ multiplex PCR; TCRdb keeps in-frame clones, though not all of them. This table has fewer than 250,000 clones, roughly 91% appearing once. The V end lost 3 bases, the J end lost 7 bases, and 13 bases lay between the germline ends. There are 15 residues in the CDR3. Per the germline V gene, CDR1 is MNHEY and CDR2 is SVGAGI. The sequence was collected from an adult in good health. This material consisted of peripheral blood, taken on day 0 of MenACWY control vaccination. The chain joins TRBV6-5 to TRBJ1-6; no definite D call. The CDR3 DNA sequence: TGTGCCAGCAGTTATTTCGCCTACTCGAATTCACCCCTCCACTTT. This sequence encodes CASSYFAYSNSPLHF.